This is a list of T cell receptor beta chains from one sample in a study of CD8 T cells in Susac syndrome. TCRdb used MiXCR to reprocess the immunoSEQ multiplex PCR reads, holding one entry per CDR3 protein. The sample lists under 95,000 distinct CDR3 sequences, around 94% seen once, with about 0.29% in the top ten. Sequencing was done on a sample of CD4+ T cells from PBMCs. These TCRs come from a human donor with Susac syndrome. Each CDR3 is given with its conserved first and last residue. The order of the fields is V gene, CDR3 protein.

v_gene: TRBV3-1; CDR3aa: CASSQPRLGGTDEQFF
v_gene: TRBV20-1; CDR3aa: CSAGRHTGQETQYF
v_gene: TRBV9; CDR3aa: CASSVALGTGSTDTQYF
v_gene: TRBV12-3/TRBV12-4; CDR3aa: CASSLATGMNTEAFF
v_gene: TRBV30; CDR3aa: CAWSGPYEQYF
v_gene: TRBV6-2/TRBV6-3; CDR3aa: CALSRDRNTGELFF
v_gene: TRBV10-2; CDR3aa: CASSESKAGGNYGYTF
v_gene: TRBV3-1; CDR3aa: CASSQNDGFNTEAFF
v_gene: TRBV4-1; CDR3aa: CASSQDLRGNAFF
v_gene: TRBV7-2; CDR3aa: CASRRIGFEQYF
v_gene: TRBV9; CDR3aa: CASLNIQGAKNLSGANVLTF
v_gene: TRBV7-2; CDR3aa: CASSSDTLEQYF
v_gene: TRBV18; CDR3aa: CASSRGAVGNQPQHF
v_gene: TRBV28; CDR3aa: CASERTTGELFF
v_gene: TRBV11-2; CDR3aa: CASSFLSTGELFF
v_gene: TRBV20-1; CDR3aa: CSARAQLNTEAFF
v_gene: TRBV7-2; CDR3aa: CASTQRGGRFNEQYF
v_gene: TRBV20-1; CDR3aa: CSARVIGSGNTIYF
v_gene: TRBV6-2/TRBV6-3; CDR3aa: CASRAGRGTDTQYF
v_gene: TRBV28; CDR3aa: CASSFQGTNEKLFF
v_gene: TRBV30; CDR3aa: CAWSVLEGYTF
v_gene: TRBV7-9; CDR3aa: CASSSDWNNYGYTF
v_gene: TRBV20-1; CDR3aa: CSAPPVGAMKETQYF
v_gene: TRBV30; CDR3aa: CAWSSLAGSLRYGGYTF
v_gene: TRBV6-1; CDR3aa: CASRQSLGGVRRTYEQYF
v_gene: TRBV18; CDR3aa: CASSPKGSGEQYF
v_gene: TRBV7-2; CDR3aa: CASSSYRAGDAEAFF
v_gene: TRBV6-5; CDR3aa: CASSRSSGNTIYF
v_gene: TRBV29-1; CDR3aa: CSVGRTKCRYQPQHF
v_gene: TRBV19; CDR3aa: CASHQNSYEQYF
v_gene: TRBV30; CDR3aa: CAWTRVPDTQYF
v_gene: TRBV7-9; CDR3aa: CASSLERNTEAFF
v_gene: TRBV4-1; CDR3aa: CASSQVGGGSSYEQYF
v_gene: TRBV6-5; CDR3aa: CASSYWGETQYF
v_gene: TRBV20-1; CDR3aa: CSATTSGGVETQYF
v_gene: TRBV5-6; CDR3aa: CASSLGGEGYTF
v_gene: TRBV6-5; CDR3aa: CASLGDNTEAFF
v_gene: TRBV5-6; CDR3aa: CASSSRESRRFTGELFF
v_gene: TRBV12-3/TRBV12-4; CDR3aa: CASYSGSYNEQFF
v_gene: TRBV30; CDR3aa: CAWSDPRDGAYEQYF
v_gene: TRBV18; CDR3aa: CASTGQPQGNQPQHF
v_gene: TRBV12-3/TRBV12-4; CDR3aa: CASSLVVISTVF
v_gene: TRBV5-1; CDR3aa: CASSLLGEKLFF
v_gene: TRBV7-9; CDR3aa: CASSDMGATDTQYF
v_gene: TRBV11-2; CDR3aa: CASGRGRGRSSYNEQFF
v_gene: TRBV20-1; CDR3aa: CSARYGYGYTF
v_gene: TRBV6-5; CDR3aa: CASSYGSGFNSPLHF
v_gene: TRBV29-1; CDR3aa: CSVVQGNYGYTF
v_gene: TRBV7-9; CDR3aa: CASSINGQGVAQYF
v_gene: TRBV10-3; CDR3aa: CAISVGTGGYNEQFF
v_gene: TRBV29-1; CDR3aa: CSVGEGPYEQYF
v_gene: TRBV14; CDR3aa: CASSQDRTGAMETQYF
v_gene: TRBV30; CDR3aa: CAWRAGRNTIYF
v_gene: TRBV30; CDR3aa: CAWSVRGGGGYTF